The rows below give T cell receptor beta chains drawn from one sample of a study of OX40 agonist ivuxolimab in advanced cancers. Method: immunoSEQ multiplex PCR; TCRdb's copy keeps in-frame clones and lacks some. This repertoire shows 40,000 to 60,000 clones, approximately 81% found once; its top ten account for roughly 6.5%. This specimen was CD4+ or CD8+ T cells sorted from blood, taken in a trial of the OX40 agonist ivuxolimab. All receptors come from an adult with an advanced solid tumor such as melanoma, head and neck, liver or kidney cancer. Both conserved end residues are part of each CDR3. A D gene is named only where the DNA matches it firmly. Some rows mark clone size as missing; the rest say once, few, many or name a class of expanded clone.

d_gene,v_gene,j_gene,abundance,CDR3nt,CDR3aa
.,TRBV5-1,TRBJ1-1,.,TGCGCCAGCAGCTTGGCCCCGGGGGGCACTGAAGCTTTCTTT,CASSLAPGGTEAFF
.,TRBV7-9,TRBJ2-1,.,TGTGCCAGCAGCCGGACACTCGACTCCTACAATGAGCAGTTCTTC,CASSRTLDSYNEQFF
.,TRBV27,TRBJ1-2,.,TGTGCCAGCACTATATATATGGGCGCTAACTATGGCTACACCTTC,CASTIYMGANYGYTF
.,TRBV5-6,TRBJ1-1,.,TGTGCCAGCAGCTTGGGGCCCACTGAAGCTTTCTTT,CASSLGPTEAFF
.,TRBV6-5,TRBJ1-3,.,TGTGCCAGCAGTTACGCGGACACAACCTCTGGAAACACCATATATTTT,CASSYADTTSGNTIYF
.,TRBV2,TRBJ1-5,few,TGTGCCAGCAGGGCGGGGTATCAGCCCCAGCATTTT,CASRAGYQPQHF
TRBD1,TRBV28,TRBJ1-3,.,TGTGCCAGCAGTTTAAACCGGGACAGGGGTAGAAACACCATATATTTT,CASSLNRDRGRNTIYF
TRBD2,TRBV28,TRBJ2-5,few,TGTGCCAGCAGTCCGGGGGGGACCCAGTACTTC,CASSPGGTQYF
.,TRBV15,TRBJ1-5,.,TGTGCCACCAGCAGAGATACGGGTACCGGTCAGCCCCAGCATTTT,CATSRDTGTGQPQHF
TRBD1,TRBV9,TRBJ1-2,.,TGTGCCAGCAGCGAATCTGCCACAGGGGGCGGGTATGGCTACACCTTC,CASSESATGGGYGYTF
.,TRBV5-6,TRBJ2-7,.,TGTGCCAGCAGCCCGGAGGGGCAGGGAACCTACGAGCAGTACTTC,CASSPEGQGTYEQYF
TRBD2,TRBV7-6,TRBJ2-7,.,TGTGCCAGCAGCTTTAGCGTGCGGGAGGGACGCTACGAGCAGTACTTC,CASSFSVREGRYEQYF
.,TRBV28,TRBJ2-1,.,TGTGCCAGCAGTCCCCCCACAGGGTATCTTCACAATGAGCAGTTCTTC,CASSPPTGYLHNEQFF
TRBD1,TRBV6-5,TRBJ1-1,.,TGTGCCAGCAGTTACCAGGGGGCTGGCACTGAAGCTTTCTTT,CASSYQGAGTEAFF
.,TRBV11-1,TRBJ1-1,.,TGTGCCAGCAGGCAGGAGACTGAAGCTTTCTTT,CASRQETEAFF
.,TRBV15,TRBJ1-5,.,TGTGCCACCAGCAGAGAGTATCAGCCCCAGCATTTT,CATSREYQPQHF
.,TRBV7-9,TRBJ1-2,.,TGTGCCAGCAGCTTAGAAGGGGTAGGATATTCCCTTAACTATGGCTACACCTTC,CASSLEGVGYSLNYGYTF
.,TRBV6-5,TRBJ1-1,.,TGTGCCAGCATCGTACCTCACCGAGCTTTCTTT,CASIVPHRAFF
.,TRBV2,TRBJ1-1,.,TGTGCCATCATACCAGATCAGCGAATGAACACTGAAGCTTTCTTT,CAIIPDQRMNTEAFF
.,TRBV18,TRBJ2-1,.,TGTGCCAGCTCCCCCACAGAACCTCTAAAACCGAATGAGCAGTTCTTC,CASSPTEPLKPNEQFF
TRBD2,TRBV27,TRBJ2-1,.,TGTGCCAGCAGTTTGGGACTAGCGGGGGTAAATGAGCAGTTCTTC,CASSLGLAGVNEQFF
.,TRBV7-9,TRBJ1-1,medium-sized,TGTGCCAGCAGTTTAACCAGTATGAACACTGAAGCTTTCTTT,CASSLTSMNTEAFF
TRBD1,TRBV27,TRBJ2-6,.,TGTGCCACCCTAAAACTCGACAGGGCTGGGGCCAACGTCCTGACTTTC,CATLKLDRAGANVLTF
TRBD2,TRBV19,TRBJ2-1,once,TGTGCCAGTAGTTTGGGGACTAGCACATGGGCGAACTACAATGAGCAGTTCTTC,CASSLGTSTWANYNEQFF
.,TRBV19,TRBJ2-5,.,TGTGCCAGTAGTATATTCCCAACAAATGGCGAAGAGACCCAGTACTTC,CASSIFPTNGEETQYF
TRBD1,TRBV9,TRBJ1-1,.,TGTGCCAGCCAGAGACAGGGGCGTCTGGACACTGAAGCTTTCTTT,CASQRQGRLDTEAFF
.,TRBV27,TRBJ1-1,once,TGTGCCAGCAGCCGTAGCCCCTTAGACAGCCACACTGAAGCTTTCTTT,CASSRSPLDSHTEAFF
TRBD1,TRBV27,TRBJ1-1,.,TGTGCCAGCAGTCTTCAGAACCTACAGGGGACGAAGACTGAAGCTTTCTTT,CASSLQNLQGTKTEAFF
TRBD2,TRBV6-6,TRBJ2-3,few,TGTGCCAGCAGTGCCGGGACTAGCGGGGTCGATACGCAGTATTTT,CASSAGTSGVDTQYF
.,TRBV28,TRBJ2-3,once,TGTGCCAGCAGTCGAAGGGGTGCGGATACGCAGTATTTT,CASSRRGADTQYF
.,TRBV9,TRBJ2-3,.,TGTGCCAGCAGTAAGGGGGGAGATACGCAGTATTTT,CASSKGGDTQYF
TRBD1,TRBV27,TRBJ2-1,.,TGTGCCATCTCTCCGACAGGGGGCGGGAATGAGCAGTTCTTC,CAISPTGGGNEQFF
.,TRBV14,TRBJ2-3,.,TGTGCCAGCAGCCAGGTGACCACAGATACGCAGTATTTT,CASSQVTTDTQYF
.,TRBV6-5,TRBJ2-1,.,TGTGCCAGCAGTTCAAGGGCTAGCTCTTACAATGAGCAGTTCTTC,CASSSRASSYNEQFF
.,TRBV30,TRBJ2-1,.,TGTGCCTGGAGTGTGGCTTCGGATGAGCAGTTCTTC,CAWSVASDEQFF
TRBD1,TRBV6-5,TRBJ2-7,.,TGTGCCAGCAGTTTTGACAGGGCGGCCTCCTACGAGCAGTACTTC,CASSFDRAASYEQYF
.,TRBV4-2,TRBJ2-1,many,TGTGCCAGCAGCCAAGGTCTAGCAGTCTATGAGCAGTTCTTC,CASSQGLAVYEQFF
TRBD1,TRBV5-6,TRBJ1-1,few,TGTGCCAGCAGCTTGGAAGGGGGCAGGACTGAAGCTTTCTTT,CASSLEGGRTEAFF
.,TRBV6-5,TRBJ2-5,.,TGTGCCAGCAGACCCGGGACCGAGGGGACCCAGTACTTC,CASRPGTEGTQYF
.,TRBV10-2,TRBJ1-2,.,TGCGCCAGCAGGGGGGATTTGAACTATGGCTACACCTTC,CASRGDLNYGYTF
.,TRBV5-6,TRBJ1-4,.,TGTGCCAGCAGCTATGGGAATGAAAAACTGTTTTTT,CASSYGNEKLFF
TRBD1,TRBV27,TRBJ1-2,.,TGTGCCAGCAGTAACCACAGGGGGGATGGCTACACCTTC,CASSNHRGDGYTF
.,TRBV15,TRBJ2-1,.,TGTGCCACCAGCAGAGCCCCGGCGGGGAATGAGCAGTTCTTC,CATSRAPAGNEQFF
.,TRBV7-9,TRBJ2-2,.,TGTGCCAGCAGCGTTACAGGGATGAACACCGGGGAGCTGTTTTTT,CASSVTGMNTGELFF
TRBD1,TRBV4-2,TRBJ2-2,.,TGTGCCAGCAGCCATTTCCCCGGGACAGGGGAGACCGGGGAGCTGTTTTTT,CASSHFPGTGETGELFF
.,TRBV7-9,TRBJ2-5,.,TGTGCCAGCAGCTTAGAGGTGGTTGTCGGACACCAAGAGACCCAGTACTTC,CASSLEVVVGHQETQYF
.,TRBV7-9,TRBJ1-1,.,TGTGCCAGCAGCTTAGGAGGGCCTGAAGCTTTCTTT,CASSLGGPEAFF
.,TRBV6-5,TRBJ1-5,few,TGTGCCAGCAGTTTAATTGGTACAGCGCTTCAGCCCCAGCATTTT,CASSLIGTALQPQHF
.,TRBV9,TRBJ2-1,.,TGTGCCAGCAGCCTTAGCGATTTCAATGAGCAGTTCTTC,CASSLSDFNEQFF
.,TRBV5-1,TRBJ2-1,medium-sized,TGCGCCAGCAGCTTGCTATTGTGGGACGGGGAGCAGTTCTTC,CASSLLLWDGEQFF